This TCR beta chain was found in a study of T cells in Graves' hyperthyroidism and ophthalmopathy. RNA transcripts yielded amplified TCR beta CDR3 regions. The TCR CDR3 was amplified in a first-round RT-PCR using the HTBI primer set. TCRdb reprocessed the multiplex PCR reads via MiXCR and lists one record per CDR3 protein. Of 450,000 to 700,000 distinct CDR3 sequences listed, about 43% are singletons. Trimming removed 7 bases at V and 10 bases at J, with 14 bases between. Looked up from germline, CDR1 is MNHNS and CDR2 is SASEGT. This CDR3 has 13 amino acids. Sequenced input: peripheral blood or thyroid tissue (not recorded which). V is TRBV6-1 and J is TRBJ1-6, with D hard to call. This sequence originates from an adult woman with Graves' disease, either hyperthyroidism or ophthalmopathy (not recorded which). This CDR3 is CASTPGMGSPLHF. The CDR3 bases are TGTGCCAGCACACCGGGCATGGGGTCACCCCTCCACTTT.